This is a list of T cell receptor beta chains from one sample in a study of blood T cell repertoires in COVID-19. Repertoires were generated with immunoSEQ multiplex PCR, while TCRdb's copy carries only in-frame clones and drops some. Of 130,000 to 150,000 clones listed, just under 85% were seen once; the top ten hold about 3.1%. Material: peripheral blood. The receptors stem from a woman aged 35 to 49 with active or convalescent COVID-19. The CDR3 runs from the conserved cysteine through the conserved F or W. Fields, in order: clone size, D gene, V gene, J gene, CDR3 protein. D genes are given only for firm matches. A row's size may be missing; if present it is once, few, many or a size class.

clone_size: -; d_call: -; v_call: TRBV7-9; j_call: TRBJ2-2; cdr3_aa: CASSGRALANTGELFF
clone_size: -; d_call: -; v_call: TRBV6-1; j_call: TRBJ1-2; cdr3_aa: CASSDAGRALGYGYTF
clone_size: -; d_call: TRBD2; v_call: TRBV3-1/TRBV3-2; j_call: TRBJ2-7; cdr3_aa: CASSQDGTSYYEQYF
clone_size: once; d_call: TRBD1; v_call: TRBV7-2; j_call: TRBJ1-6; cdr3_aa: CASTQTGGNSPLHF
clone_size: -; d_call: TRBD2; v_call: TRBV27; j_call: TRBJ2-7; cdr3_aa: CASKPTSGGISEQYF
clone_size: once; d_call: -; v_call: TRBV29-1; j_call: TRBJ2-7; cdr3_aa: CSVEAQGYEQYF
clone_size: -; d_call: TRBD1; v_call: TRBV6-5; j_call: TRBJ1-2; cdr3_aa: CASSPTGEVYGYTF
clone_size: -; d_call: -; v_call: TRBV9; j_call: TRBJ2-1; cdr3_aa: CASSVAESGGEQFF
clone_size: -; d_call: -; v_call: TRBV30; j_call: TRBJ2-6; cdr3_aa: CAWVLGGAGANVLTF
clone_size: -; d_call: TRBD1; v_call: TRBV27; j_call: TRBJ2-7; cdr3_aa: CASSFGTGQGEQYF
clone_size: -; d_call: TRBD1; v_call: TRBV2; j_call: TRBJ1-1; cdr3_aa: CASSEKGAGRWQYLNTEAFF
clone_size: -; d_call: TRBD1; v_call: TRBV6-5; j_call: TRBJ2-7; cdr3_aa: CASSSDRGITYEQYF
clone_size: -; d_call: TRBD1; v_call: TRBV3-1/TRBV3-2; j_call: TRBJ2-7; cdr3_aa: CASSQDYGTGYYEQYF
clone_size: -; d_call: -; v_call: TRBV5-1; j_call: TRBJ1-2; cdr3_aa: CASSPGAGGYTF
clone_size: once; d_call: TRBD1; v_call: TRBV11-2; j_call: TRBJ2-7; cdr3_aa: CASSLGTGVSYEQYF
clone_size: -; d_call: -; v_call: TRBV7-2; j_call: TRBJ2-3; cdr3_aa: CASRQHGGAGVEDTQYF
clone_size: -; d_call: -; v_call: TRBV7-8; j_call: TRBJ2-1; cdr3_aa: CASSLAGQGPYNEQFF
clone_size: -; d_call: -; v_call: TRBV28; j_call: TRBJ2-7; cdr3_aa: CASSFSYEQYF
clone_size: -; d_call: -; v_call: TRBV7-2; j_call: TRBJ1-2; cdr3_aa: CASSLSWQEEDTF
clone_size: once; d_call: -; v_call: TRBV5-4; j_call: TRBJ1-3; cdr3_aa: CASSLPPGNTIYF
clone_size: -; d_call: TRBD1; v_call: TRBV6-1; j_call: TRBJ1-4; cdr3_aa: CASSEWRGTGLGDEKLFF
clone_size: -; d_call: TRBD2; v_call: TRBV7-2; j_call: TRBJ2-7; cdr3_aa: CASSLDPKGSGRLREQYF
clone_size: few; d_call: TRBD1; v_call: TRBV29-1; j_call: TRBJ1-3; cdr3_aa: CSVGVTGGHGNTIYF
clone_size: once; d_call: -; v_call: TRBV28; j_call: TRBJ2-6; cdr3_aa: CASSRGLPGANVLTF
clone_size: -; d_call: TRBD1; v_call: TRBV27; j_call: TRBJ1-2; cdr3_aa: CASRGGTGARINYGYTF
clone_size: -; d_call: TRBD1; v_call: TRBV19; j_call: TRBJ1-4; cdr3_aa: CATGTGAFNEKLFF
clone_size: -; d_call: -; v_call: TRBV5-6; j_call: TRBJ1-3; cdr3_aa: CASSRIDEGFGNTIYF
clone_size: -; d_call: TRBD2; v_call: TRBV10-3; j_call: TRBJ2-7; cdr3_aa: CAISEGTSGEYEQYF
clone_size: -; d_call: -; v_call: TRBV11-2; j_call: TRBJ2-4; cdr3_aa: CASSPAPGGGNIQYF
clone_size: -; d_call: -; v_call: TRBV6-5; j_call: TRBJ1-2; cdr3_aa: CASSPRERAQYGYTF
clone_size: -; d_call: TRBD2; v_call: TRBV4-1; j_call: TRBJ2-7; cdr3_aa: CASSQGPLGGGTYEQYF
clone_size: few; d_call: TRBD2; v_call: TRBV5-1; j_call: TRBJ2-3; cdr3_aa: CASSPGAAGGFSSTDTQYF
clone_size: -; d_call: -; v_call: TRBV6-1; j_call: TRBJ2-5; cdr3_aa: CASSENPGGQETQYF
clone_size: -; d_call: -; v_call: TRBV18; j_call: TRBJ1-5; cdr3_aa: CASSPTDSNQPQHF
clone_size: -; d_call: TRBD1; v_call: TRBV24-1; j_call: TRBJ2-1; cdr3_aa: CATSDHLTGVGHNEQFF
clone_size: -; d_call: -; v_call: TRBV19; j_call: TRBJ2-3; cdr3_aa: CASSNFPSTDTQYF